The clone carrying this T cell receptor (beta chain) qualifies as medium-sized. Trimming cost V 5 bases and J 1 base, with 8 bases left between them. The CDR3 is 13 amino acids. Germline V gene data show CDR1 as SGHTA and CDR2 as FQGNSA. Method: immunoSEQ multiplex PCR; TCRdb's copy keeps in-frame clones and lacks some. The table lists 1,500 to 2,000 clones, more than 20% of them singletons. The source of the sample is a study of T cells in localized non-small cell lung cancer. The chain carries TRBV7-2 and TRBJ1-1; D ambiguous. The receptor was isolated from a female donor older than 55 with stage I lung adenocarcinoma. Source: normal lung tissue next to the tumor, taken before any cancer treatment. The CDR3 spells CASSLTENTEAFF. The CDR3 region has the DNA TGTGCCAGCAGCCTTACAGAGAACACTGAAGCTTTCTTT.